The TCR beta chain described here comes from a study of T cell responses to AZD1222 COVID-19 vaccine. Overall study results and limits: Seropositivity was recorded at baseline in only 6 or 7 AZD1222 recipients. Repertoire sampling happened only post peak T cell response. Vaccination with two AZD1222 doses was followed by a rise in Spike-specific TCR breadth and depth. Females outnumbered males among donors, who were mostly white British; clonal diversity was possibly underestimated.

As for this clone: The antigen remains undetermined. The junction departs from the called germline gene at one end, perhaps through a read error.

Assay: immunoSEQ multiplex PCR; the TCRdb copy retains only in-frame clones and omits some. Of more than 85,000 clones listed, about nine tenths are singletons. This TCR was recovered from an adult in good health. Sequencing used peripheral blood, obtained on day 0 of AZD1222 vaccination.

The CDR3 coding sequence is TGTGCCAGCAGCTTGGCCCCAACGGAGAGGGGGTTCCCCTTC. Translation: CASSLAPTERGFPF. J is TRBJ1-2 and V is TRBV5-8; D might be TRBD1 (6 bases). Germline V CDR1 and CDR2: SGHTS, YDEGEE. The CDR3 extends over 14 amino acids.